This is a list of T cell receptor beta chains from one sample in a study of blood T cell repertoires in COVID-19. Measured with immunoSEQ multiplex PCR; TCRdb has only the in-frame clones, and not every one. The sample includes about 200,000 clones, roughly 80% of them seen just once. Sequencing was carried out using PBMCs or T cells enriched from blood (not recorded which). These receptors were collected from a man aged 40-50 years who had recovered from COVID-19. The CDR3 runs from the conserved cysteine through the conserved F or W. A D gene is named only where the DNA matches it firmly. Only part of the rows carry a size: once, few, many, or a class if the clone is expanded.

CDR3aa | CDR3nt | j_gene | abundance | d_gene | len | v_gene
CASSEWAGAYGYTF | TGTGCCAGCAGTGAATGGGCAGGGGCCTATGGCTACACCTTC | TRBJ1-2 | few | . | 14 | TRBV25-1
CASSLRGGDEAFF | TGTGCCAGCAGTTTAAGAGGGGGCGATGAAGCTTTCTTT | TRBJ1-1 | . | TRBD1 | 13 | TRBV27
CASSLSTGGYGYTF | TGTGCCAGCAGCTTATCAACAGGGGGCTACGGCTACACCTTC | TRBJ1-2 | . | TRBD1 | 14 | TRBV5-4
CASSQAGGNTIYF | TGTGCCAGCAGCCAAGCCGGGGGAAACACCATATATTTT | TRBJ1-3 | . | . | 13 | TRBV3-1/TRBV3-2
CAWSVMTADTQYF | TGTGCCTGGAGTGTTATGACAGCAGATACGCAGTATTTT | TRBJ2-3 | . | . | 13 | TRBV30
CASSQYRGLANEKLFF | TGCGCCAGCAGCCAATACAGGGGGCTGGCTAATGAAAAACTGTTTTTT | TRBJ1-4 | . | TRBD1 | 16 | TRBV4-3
CASSYPAQASTEAFF | TGTGCCAGCAGCTACCCAGCCCAGGCCTCGACTGAAGCTTTCTTT | TRBJ1-1 | . | . | 15 | TRBV5-4
CASSLTSRDRGGGTEAFF | TGCGCCAGCAGCCTTACATCTCGGGACAGGGGAGGGGGCACTGAAGCTTTCTTT | TRBJ1-1 | . | TRBD1 | 18 | TRBV5-1
CATTDRPGEKLFF | TGCGCCACCACGGACAGGCCTGGAGAAAAACTGTTTTTT | TRBJ1-4 | . | TRBD1 | 13 | TRBV4-1
CASSERRLNTEAFF | TGTGCCAGCAGTGAACGGCGGTTGAACACTGAAGCTTTCTTT | TRBJ1-1 | . | . | 14 | TRBV2
CASSVGSRSGEAFF | TGTGCCAGCAGCGTAGGATCCAGGTCAGGGGAAGCTTTCTTT | TRBJ1-1 | few | . | 14 | TRBV9
CASSQAVREKLFF | TGTGCCAGCAGCCAAGCGGTACGTGAAAAACTGTTTTTT | TRBJ1-4 | many | . | 13 | TRBV3-1/TRBV3-2
CASSSGVGEQYF | TGCGCCAGCAGCTCAGGGGTAGGCGAGCAGTACTTC | TRBJ2-7 | . | . | 12 | TRBV5-1
CSVGGTGSAYEQYF | TGCAGCGTTGGCGGGACAGGGTCAGCCTACGAGCAGTACTTC | TRBJ2-7 | . | TRBD1 | 14 | TRBV29-1
CASRGQGAPYGYTF | TGTGCCAGCAGAGGACAGGGGGCACCCTATGGCTACACCTTC | TRBJ1-2 | . | TRBD1 | 14 | TRBV6-5
CASSIGSPGKGYGYTF | TGTGCCAGTAGTATAGGTTCGCCGGGGAAGGGCTATGGCTACACCTTC | TRBJ1-2 | . | . | 16 | TRBV19
CASSLRYGGNQPQHF | TGTGCCAGCAGCTTAAGGTACGGGGGCAATCAGCCCCAGCATTTT | TRBJ1-5 | . | . | 15 | TRBV7-2
CASSLGQGAYTEAFF | TGTGCCAGCAGCTTAGGACAGGGGGCCTACACTGAAGCTTTCTTT | TRBJ1-1 | . | TRBD1 | 15 | TRBV11-2
CASMNTNYGYTF | TGTGCCAGTATGAACACTAACTATGGCTACACCTTC | TRBJ1-2 | . | . | 12 | TRBV19
CATWGTYGYTF | TGTGCCACCTGGGGCACCTATGGCTACACCTTC | TRBJ1-2 | . | . | 11 | TRBV24-1
CASSASRGAGELFF | TGCGCCAGCAGTGCGTCCAGGGGAGCCGGGGAGCTGTTTTTT | TRBJ2-2 | once | . | 14 | TRBV10-2
CASSAGGSYNSPLHF | TGTGCCAGCAGCGCAGGGGGTTCCTATAATTCACCCCTCCACTTT | TRBJ1-6 | . | TRBD1 | 15 | TRBV5-6
CASSLVSTGGDPTQNQPQHF | TGTGCCAGCAGCTTAGTTTCGACAGGGGGCGACCCGACACAAAATCAGCCCCAGCATTTT | TRBJ1-5 | once | TRBD1 | 20 | TRBV7-8
CASSYDRKVYGYTF | TGTGCCAGCAGTTATGACAGGAAGGTCTATGGCTACACCTTC | TRBJ1-2 | . | . | 14 | TRBV6-5
CASSLAGQGVGYTF | TGCGCCAGCAGCTTGGCGGGACAGGGGGTTGGCTACACCTTC | TRBJ1-2 | . | TRBD1 | 14 | TRBV5-1
CASSDGGTGELFF | TGTGCCAGCAGTGACGGGGGGACCGGGGAGCTGTTTTTT | TRBJ2-2 | few | . | 13 | TRBV6-4
CASSGRTEAFF | TGTGCCAGCAGTGGGAGAACTGAAGCTTTCTTT | TRBJ1-1 | few | . | 11 | TRBV25-1
CASSEAGGKETQYF | TGTGCCAGCAGTGAAGCGGGGGGTAAAGAGACCCAGTACTTC | TRBJ2-5 | . | TRBD2 | 14 | TRBV28
CASSPPQQVGTNYGYTF | TGTGCCAGCTCACCACCCCAACAGGTGGGGACTAACTATGGCTACACCTTC | TRBJ1-2 | . | . | 17 | TRBV18
CASSTGGGRTEAFF | TGTGCCAGTAGTACGGGCGGAGGACGGACTGAAGCTTTCTTT | TRBJ1-1 | . | . | 14 | TRBV19
CASSLPGLVYTF | TGTGCCAGCAGTTTACCAGGGCTGGTCTACACCTTC | TRBJ1-2 | . | . | 12 | TRBV28
CASSNASGGVDTQYF | TGTGCCAGCAGTAACGCTAGCGGGGGGGTAGATACGCAGTATTTT | TRBJ2-3 | . | TRBD2 | 15 | TRBV6-4
CASSLDTGRNEKLFF | TGTGCCAGCAGCTTAGATACAGGGAGAAATGAAAAACTGTTTTTT | TRBJ1-4 | . | . | 15 | TRBV11-2
CASSLSPTGRGEQFF | TGTGCCAGCAGCTTGTCCCCGACGGGTCGGGGTGAGCAGTTCTTC | TRBJ2-1 | once | . | 15 | TRBV5-5
CASSLSSSYNSPLHF | TGTGCCAGCAGCTTGTCCAGCTCCTATAATTCACCCCTCCACTTT | TRBJ1-6 | few | . | 15 | TRBV5-5
CASSEGDRNYGYTF | TGTGCCAGCAGTGAAGGGGACAGGAACTATGGCTACACCTTC | TRBJ1-2 | . | TRBD1 | 14 | TRBV28
CASSQDEYSGVAEQFF | TGTGCCAGCAGCCAAGATGAATACAGCGGGGTGGCTGAGCAGTTCTTC | TRBJ2-1 | . | TRBD2 | 16 | TRBV3-1/TRBV3-2
CATSDSLRHLHNEQFF | TGTGCCACCAGTGATAGTCTGCGGCACCTGCACAATGAGCAGTTCTTC | TRBJ2-1 | once | . | 16 | TRBV24-1
CSVGVGANTGELFF | TGCAGCGTTGGGGTAGGGGCGAACACCGGGGAGCTGTTTTTT | TRBJ2-2 | few | . | 14 | TRBV29-1
CAWSIGGAESHQPQHF | TGTGCCTGGAGTATAGGGGGGGCGGAGAGTCATCAGCCCCAGCATTTT | TRBJ1-5 | . | . | 16 | TRBV30
CASSYHPGWENGYTF | TGCGCCAGCAGCTATCATCCTGGGTGGGAGAATGGCTACACCTTC | TRBJ1-2 | . | . | 15 | TRBV5-1
CASSGWESTDTQYF | TGTGCCAGCAGTGGGTGGGAGAGCACAGATACGCAGTATTTT | TRBJ2-3 | . | . | 14 | TRBV2
CAWSVPYRLIGYTF | TGTGCCTGGAGTGTTCCGTACAGGTTGATTGGCTACACCTTC | TRBJ1-2 | . | . | 14 | TRBV30
CASSLGVGQGYGYTF | TGTGCCAGCAGTTTAGGGGTGGGACAGGGCTATGGCTACACCTTC | TRBJ1-2 | . | TRBD1 | 15 | TRBV27
CAWAGSSRNQPQHF | TGTGCCTGGGCGGGGTCCTCTCGCAATCAGCCCCAGCATTTT | TRBJ1-5 | . | . | 14 | TRBV30
CASSLWSIAFGAYEQYF | TGTGCCAGCAGCTTGTGGTCTATAGCGTTCGGGGCCTACGAGCAGTACTTC | TRBJ2-7 | once | . | 17 | TRBV5-6
CASSRQGQPQHF | TGTGCCAGCAGTAGACAGGGACAGCCCCAGCATTTT | TRBJ1-5 | . | TRBD1 | 12 | TRBV6-5
CASSLDQGIGTEAFF | TGCGCCAGCAGCTTGGATCAGGGGATCGGCACTGAAGCTTTCTTT | TRBJ1-1 | once | . | 15 | TRBV5-1
CASSSRLISYEQYF | TGTGCCAGCAGCTCCCGACTTATTTCCTACGAGCAGTACTTC | TRBJ2-7 | . | . | 14 | TRBV5-8
CASSYGRDGNYGYTF | TGTGCCAGCAGTTACGGGCGGGACGGGAACTATGGCTACACCTTC | TRBJ1-2 | . | . | 15 | TRBV6-5
CASSSISGRKNTEAFF | TGTGCCAGCAGCTCCATCAGTGGGAGAAAGAACACTGAAGCTTTCTTT | TRBJ1-1 | . | . | 16 | TRBV5-6
CASSQVTDYLRLSGNTIYF | TGTGCCAGCAGCCAAGTAACAGACTACCTGCGTCTCTCTGGAAACACCATATATTTT | TRBJ1-3 | . | . | 19 | TRBV14
CASSYSQGATSYEQYF | TGTGCCAGCAGTTACTCACAGGGGGCTACCTCCTACGAGCAGTACTTC | TRBJ2-7 | . | TRBD1 | 16 | TRBV6-5